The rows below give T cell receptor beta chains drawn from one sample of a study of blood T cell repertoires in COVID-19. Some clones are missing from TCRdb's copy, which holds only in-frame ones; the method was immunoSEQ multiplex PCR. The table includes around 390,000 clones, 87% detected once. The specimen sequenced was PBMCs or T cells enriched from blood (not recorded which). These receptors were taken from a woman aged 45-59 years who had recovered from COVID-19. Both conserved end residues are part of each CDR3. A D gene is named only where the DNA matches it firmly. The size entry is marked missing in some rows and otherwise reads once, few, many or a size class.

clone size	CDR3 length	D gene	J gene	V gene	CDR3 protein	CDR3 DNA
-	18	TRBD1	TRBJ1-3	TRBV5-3	CARSLGQYRGRSGNTIYF	TGTGCCAGAAGCTTGGGGCAATACAGGGGGAGGTCTGGAAACACCATATATTTT
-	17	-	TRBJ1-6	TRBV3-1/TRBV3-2	CASSQDYGQGYNSPLHF	TGTGCCAGCAGCCAAGATTACGGGCAGGGGTATAATTCACCCCTCCACTTT
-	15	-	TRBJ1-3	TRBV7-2	CASSLARAGRDTIYF	TGTGCCAGCAGCTTAGCGAGGGCAGGTAGAGACACCATATATTTT
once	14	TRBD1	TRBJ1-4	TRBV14	CASSPRQGREKLFF	TGTGCCAGCAGCCCTCGACAGGGCAGGGAAAAACTGTTTTTT
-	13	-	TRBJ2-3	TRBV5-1	CASSLAFVDTQYF	TGCGCCAGCAGCTTGGCGTTTGTAGATACGCAGTATTTT
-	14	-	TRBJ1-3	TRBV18	CASSRGISGNTIYF	TGTGCCAGCTCTCGAGGAATCTCTGGAAACACCATATATTTT
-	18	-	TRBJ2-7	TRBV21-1	CASSKAGLAGDSSYEQYF	TGTGCCAGCAGCAAAGCGGGACTAGCGGGGGACAGCTCCTACGAGCAGTACTTC
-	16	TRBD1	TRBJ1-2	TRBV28	CASLRTGGMVDYGYTF	TGTGCCAGCCTTAGGACAGGGGGAATGGTGGACTATGGCTACACCTTC
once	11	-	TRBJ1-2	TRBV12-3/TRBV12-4	CASRQGFGYTF	TGTGCCAGCAGACAGGGTTTCGGCTACACCTTC
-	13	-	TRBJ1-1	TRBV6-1	CASSEAGRGQSVF	TGTGCCAGCAGTGAAGCGGGTCGAGGACAGTCTGTATTT
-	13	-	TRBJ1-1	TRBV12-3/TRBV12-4	CASGAGLNTEAFF	TGTGCCAGCGGGGCCGGGCTGAACACTGAAGCTTTCTTT
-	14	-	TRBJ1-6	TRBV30	CAWSVRGEVSPLHF	TGTGCCTGGAGTGTACGGGGGGAAGTCTCACCCCTCCACTTT
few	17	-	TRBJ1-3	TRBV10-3	CAISELWARSSGNTIYF	TGTGCCATCAGTGAGCTATGGGCACGCAGCTCTGGAAACACCATATATTTT